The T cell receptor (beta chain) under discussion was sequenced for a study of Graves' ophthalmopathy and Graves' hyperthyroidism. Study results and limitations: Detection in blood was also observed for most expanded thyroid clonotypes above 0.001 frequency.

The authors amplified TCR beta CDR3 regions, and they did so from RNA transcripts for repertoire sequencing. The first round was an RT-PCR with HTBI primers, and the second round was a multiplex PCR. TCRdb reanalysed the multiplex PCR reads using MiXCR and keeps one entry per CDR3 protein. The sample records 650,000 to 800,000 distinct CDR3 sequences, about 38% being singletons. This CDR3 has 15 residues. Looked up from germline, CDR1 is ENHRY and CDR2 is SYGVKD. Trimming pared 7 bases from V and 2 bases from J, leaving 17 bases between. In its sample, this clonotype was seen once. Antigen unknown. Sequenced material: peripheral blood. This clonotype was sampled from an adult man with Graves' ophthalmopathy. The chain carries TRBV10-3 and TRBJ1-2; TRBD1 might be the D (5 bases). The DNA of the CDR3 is TGTGCCATCACTCTTGGCAGGGAGGGCAACTATGGCTACACCTTC. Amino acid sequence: CAITLGREGNYGYTF.